This TCR beta chain appears in the sequencing data of a study of blood T cell repertoires in COVID-19. Study in general: The origin of the acute and convalescent COVID-19 samples was the United States, Italy and Spain. PBMCs, B-cell-depleted T cells, or T cells were the source of the cDNA or gDNA that made up the material.

Germline CDR1 and CDR2: SGHTA and FQGTGA. The CDR3 contains 15 residues. V gave up 2 bases and J gave up 8 bases; unmatched junction bases: 6. Method: immunoSEQ multiplex PCR; TCRdb's copy keeps in-frame clones and lacks some. The sample lists 27,000 or so clones, over 75% occurring once. This TCR came from a woman in her forties or fifties with active COVID-19. The sequenced sample was peripheral blood. The J gene is TRBJ2-1, the V gene TRBV7-3; 10 positions agree with TRBD2. The CDR3 sequence is CASSLGAGGPDEQFF. The CDR3 DNA reads TGTGCCAGCAGCTTAGGAGCGGGAGGGCCTGATGAGCAGTTCTTC.